This T cell receptor beta chain is from a study of T cell changes during pregnancy in multiple sclerosis. Profiling relied on immunoSEQ multiplex PCR, and the TCRdb table lists in-frame clones only, not all of them. Of 45,000 to 60,000 clones detected, about 90% appear once; the ten largest clones hold 0.15% to 0.25%. J was trimmed by 6 bases and V by 1 base; bases with no gene match: 10. The CDR3 is 16 residues long. Germline loops: CDR1 LNHNV, CDR2 YYDKDF (reference sequence). The receptor comes from a female donor with multiple sclerosis, enrolled in a pregnancy study. The chain has TRBV15 and TRBJ1-2; 8 positions match TRBD1. Source: CD4+ T cells from peripheral blood mononuclear cells, taken in the second trimester of pregnancy. The CDR3 reads CATSRGGQGAYHGYTF. Here the CDR3 DNA reads TGTGCCACCAGCAGAGGAGGGCAGGGGGCATATCATGGCTACACCTTC.